Below, 30 T cell receptor beta chains from the same sample are listed, as sequenced in a study of cytotoxic CD8 clonotypes in ibrutinib-treated CLL. Sequencing was performed with immunoSEQ multiplex PCR; in TCRdb, only in-frame clones are kept and a portion is missing. The repertoire has about 200,000 clones, about 72% of them found once; the top ten carry roughly 13%. Specimen: PBMCs, collected after 24 months of ibrutinib treatment. The receptors here all came from a human donor with chronic lymphocytic leukemia.

With regard to this clone: One end of the junction varies from germline; a read error may be responsible. The V gene is TRBV4-1, the J gene TRBJ2-1; D possibly corresponds to TRBD2 (5 bases). The CDR3 spans 14 residues. The V gene's germline CDR1 is MGHRA and CDR2 YSYEKL. The CDR3 coding sequence is TGTGCCAGCGGCCAAGATGCGATATACAATGAGCAGTTCTTC. It yields the protein CASGQDAIYNEQFF.

In its sample, this clone was seen a few times. The rearrangement uses TRBV27 and TRBJ2-7, with D possibly called TRBD1 or TRBD2 (6 bases each). CDR1 and CDR2 (germline): MNHEY, SMNVEV (reference sequence). The V and J ends lost 8 bases and 2 bases respectively, with 16 bases between them. The CDR3 covers 14 residues. The DNA of the CDR3 is TGTGCCAGCGGGCACGGGGGCGGCACCTACGAGCAGTACTTC. It encodes CASGHGGGTYEQYF.

This clone was seen only a few times. In DNA form, the CDR3 reads TGCGCCAGCAGCTTGGAATCGGGACAGGGCTACGAGCAGTACTTC. This encodes CASSLESGQGYEQYF. The chain uses TRBV5-1 and TRBJ2-7, with TRBD1 matching over 9 bases. The CDR3 contains 15 residues. The germline gives CDR1 SGHRS, CDR2 YFSETQ. V lost 0 bases to trimming and J lost 3 bases; unmatched junction nucleotides: 4.

The chain joins TRBV18 to TRBJ1-2, with 8 nucleotides matching TRBD1. The length of the CDR3 is 14 residues. V was clipped by 1 base and J by 8 bases; unmatched bases: 6. Per germline, CDR1 KGHSH and CDR2 LQKENI. In nucleotides, the CDR3 is TGTGCCAGCTCACCACGCCAGGGGGCGGGCGGCTACACCTTC. It specifies CASSPRQGAGGYTF.

This clone was seen just once. V usage is TRBV4-1 and J usage is TRBJ1-1; D uncertain. This CDR3 region has 13 residues. The germline V and J ends were trimmed by 1 base and 4 bases, with 7 bases remaining between them. Germline CDR1 MGHRA, CDR2 YSYEKL. The DNA of the CDR3 is TGCGCCAGCAGCCAAGGAGTAGCCACTGAAGCTTTCTTT. Translating gives CASSQGVATEAFF.

The chain combines TRBV4-3 with TRBJ1-5; D call uncertain. In germline, CDR1 is LGHNA, CDR2 YSLEER. Trimming cost V 1 base and J 7 bases, with 14 bases left between them. This CDR3 is 15 amino acids long. In DNA form, the CDR3 reads TGCGCCAGCAGCCAAGGCATGGGCAGTAAGCAGCCCCAGCATTTT. Its protein is CASSQGMGSKQPQHF.

The chain links TRBV7-8 to TRBJ2-5; no reliable D call. V lost 3 bases and J 2 bases, leaving 13 bases between the germline ends. CDR1 is SGHVS, CDR2 FQNEAQ, per germline. The CDR3 sequence is 15 residues long. CDR3 coding DNA: TGTGCCAGCAGCTTTATTATAGGAAGGCAAGAGACCCAGTACTTC. It yields the protein CASSFIIGRQETQYF.

The rearrangement uses TRBV30 and TRBJ2-5, with a tentative D call TRBD2 (6 bases). Germline V CDR1 and CDR2: GTSNPN, SVGIG (reference sequence). This CDR3 region has 12 residues. With 7 bases removed from V and 6 bases from J, the gap between germline ends came to 15 bases. As DNA, the CDR3 is TGTGCCTCTGAGCGGGTGGTAAAGACCCAGTACTTC. This sequence encodes CASERVVKTQYF.

V gene TRBV5-1 combines with J gene TRBJ1-4; D might be TRBD1 (6 bases). Trimming left V 8 bases short and J 2 bases short, with 13 bases between. The CDR3 totals 14 residues. The germline CDR1 and CDR2 sequences are SGHRS and YFSETQ. The CDR3: CASSNGGTNEKLFF. CDR3 nucleotides: TGCGCCAGTTCGAATGGGGGCACTAATGAAAAACTGTTTTTT.

This sequence joins TRBV9 and TRBJ2-1; D possibly corresponds to TRBD2 (5 bases). CDR3 size: 14 residues. V lost 4 bases to trimming and J lost 5 bases, with 13 bases between them. Germline V CDR1 and CDR2: SGDLS, YYNGEE. The CDR3 nucleotides read TGTGCCAGCAGCCCCGGACTGATAAACAATGAGCAGTTCTTC. It specifies CASSPGLINNEQFF.

This clone occurred once. The J gene is TRBJ2-2, the V gene TRBV5-1; tentative D call: TRBD1 (5 bases). The CDR3 has 12 residues. From germline, CDR1 is SGHRS and CDR2 YFSETQ. With 4 bases removed from V and 7 bases from J, the gap between germline ends came to 8 bases. DNA of the CDR3: TGCGCCAGCAGCGAAGGGGTCGGGGAGCTGTTTTTT. Protein: CASSEGVGELFF.

This clone turned up a few times. The chain recombines TRBV6-5 with TRBJ2-7; the D gene is possibly TRBD1 (6 bases). The CDR3 spans 14 residues. Germline lookup yields CDR1 MNHEY and CDR2 SVGAGI. V shed 2 bases and J shed 2 bases, with 10 bases lying between them. Here the CDR3 reads CASSYRDTTYEQYF. Here the CDR3 DNA reads TGTGCCAGCAGTTACAGGGACACCACCTACGAGCAGTACTTC.

This clone appeared a few times. The chain joins TRBV6-6 to TRBJ1-4; D is undetermined. There are 11 residues in the CDR3. CDR1 is MNHNY, CDR2 SVGAGI, per germline (reference sequence). Trimming pared 6 bases from V and 8 bases from J, leaving 7 bases between. CDR3 in DNA: TGTGCCAGCAGCCGCCAGGAAAAACTGTTTTTT. This translates into CASSRQEKLFF.

The rearrangement joins TRBV2 to TRBJ1-5; D is unclear. The CDR3 totals 15 residues. Germline CDR1 SNHLY, CDR2 FYNNEI. The V gene lost 1 base and the J gene lost 0 bases, with 7 bases spanning the gap. The chain's CDR3 is CASSEGWVSNQPQHF. The CDR3 nucleotides are TGTGCCAGCAGTGAAGGATGGGTTAGCAATCAGCCCCAGCATTTT.

Details on this clone: One junction end disagrees with the germline gene, perhaps due to a read error. The chain couples TRBV7-2 to TRBJ2-7; 11 positions agree with TRBD1. Germline CDR1 and CDR2: SGHTA and FQGNSA. This CDR3 contains 16 residues. As DNA, the CDR3 is TGCGCCAGCAGCCAAGATCTAGGGGACAGGGGGTACGAGCAGTACTTC. It codes for CASSQDLGDRGYEQYF.

This chain uses TRBV19 with TRBJ2-6; D is unresolved. Trimming shortened V by 4 bases and J by 0 bases, and 22 bases separated the two germline ends. The CDR3 contains 20 residues. Per germline, CDR1 LNHDA and CDR2 SQIVND (reference sequence). CDR3 amino acids: CASSTLGYDGIISGANVLTF. CDR3 sequence (DNA): TGTGCCAGTAGTACCCTGGGGTATGACGGCATAATCTCTGGGGCCAACGTCCTGACTTTC.

The sample holds one count of this clone. The chain carries TRBV4-1 and TRBJ1-1; perhaps TRBD1 as D (5 bases). Trimming left V 8 bases short and J 11 bases short, with 21 bases between. The germline V gene has CDR1 MGHRA and CDR2 YSYEKL. The CDR3 spans 13 residues. The CDR3 reads CASRQYSGGSAFF. The DNA of the CDR3 is TGCGCCAGCCGACAATACAGTGGGGGTTCGGCTTTCTTT.

V gene TRBV10-2 combines with J gene TRBJ2-7; 10 bases agree with TRBD2. V dropped 6 bases and J dropped 3; count of bases not matched to a gene: 5. Germline loops: CDR1 WSHSY, CDR2 SAAADI. There are 14 residues in the CDR3. The DNA for the CDR3 is TGCGCCAGCAGAGGTAGCGGGAGGAACTACGAGCAGTACTTC. This gives the protein CASRGSGRNYEQYF.

This chain uses TRBV5-4 with TRBJ2-2; the match to TRBD1 covers 7 bases. Trimming took 1 base from V and 7 from J; bases not matched to a gene: 4. The CDR3 sequence is 14 residues long. Germline CDR1 reads SGHNT; CDR2 reads YYREEE (reference sequence). The CDR3 is CASSLPRTGGELFF. The DNA for the CDR3 is TGTGCCAGCAGCTTGCCTCGGACAGGCGGGGAGCTGTTTTTT.

The genes are TRBV11-3 and TRBJ2-1; no clear D gene. The germline gives CDR1 SGHNT, CDR2 YENEEA. V was pared by 0 bases and J by 5 bases, with 5 bases between. The CDR3 runs to 13 residues. CDR3 coding DNA: TGTGCCAGCAGCTTAGATCGCCACAATGAGCAGTTCTTC. Translation gives CASSLDRHNEQFF.

V gene TRBV19 combines with J gene TRBJ2-5; D uncertain. The CDR3 has 13 residues. CDR1 is LNHDA, CDR2 SQIVND, per germline (reference sequence). Deletions cut 4 bases from V and 5 bases from J, with 11 bases between. CDR3 DNA: TGTGCCAGTAGTAGGACCCTTGGGGAGACCCAGTACTTC. Translation: CASSRTLGETQYF.

V and J are TRBV7-2 and TRBJ1-1; D remains unclear. Trimming removed 1 base at V and 6 bases at J, with 12 bases between. CDR1 and CDR2 (germline): SGHTA, FQGNSA. This CDR3 is 14 amino acids long. The CDR3 loop is CASSLDRLAAEAFF. Here the CDR3 DNA reads TGTGCCAGCAGCTTAGATCGTTTGGCCGCTGAAGCTTTCTTT.

This clone was seen a single time. This sequence joins TRBV7-9 and TRBJ1-1; a possible D gene is TRBD1 (5 bases). CDR1 is SEHNR and CDR2 is FQNEAQ in the germline V gene (reference sequence). The CDR3 extends over 14 amino acids. Between the trimmed V and J ends, which lost 4 bases and 0 bases, there was a span of 9 bases. CDR3 DNA sequence: TGTGCCAGCAGCTCCGACAGTATGAACACTGAAGCTTTCTTT. It specifies CASSSDSMNTEAFF.

The chain links TRBV5-6 to TRBJ1-4; no reliable D call. Germline-derived CDR1 and CDR2 are SGHDT and YYEEEE. This CDR3 spans 13 amino acids. Trimming cost V 1 base and J 8 bases, with 9 bases left between them. The CDR3 spells CASSLFTVEKLFF. CDR3 nucleotide sequence: TGTGCCAGCAGCTTGTTTACAGTCGAAAAACTGTTTTTT.

V usage is TRBV28 and J usage is TRBJ2-1; 8 nucleotides agree with TRBD1. CDR1 is MDHEN and CDR2 is SYDVKM in the germline V gene. The CDR3 spans 15 residues. The V and J ends lost 2 bases and 3 bases, in that order; junction bases with no gene match: 3. CDR3 DNA sequence: TGTGCCAGCAGTTTAGCAGGGGGCCTCTACAATGAGCAGTTCTTC. The encoded protein is CASSLAGGLYNEQFF.

The chain recombines TRBV5-1 with TRBJ2-5, with a weak D call TRBD1 (7 bases). This CDR3 is 16 amino acids long. The V gene's germline CDR1 is SGHRS and CDR2 YFSETQ. V was trimmed by 0 bases and J by 7 bases, leaving 19 bases between them. CDR3 in DNA: TGCGCCAGCAGCTTGGCAGGAGTCGCGCAGGGGGGGACCCAGTACTTC. It specifies CASSLAGVAQGGTQYF.

This sequence joins TRBV11-1 and TRBJ2-4; 7 bases are shared with TRBD1. Trimming removed 4 bases from V and 8 bases from J; junction bases left unmatched: 11. CDR3 length: 15 amino acids. Germline CDR1 and CDR2: SGHAT and FQDESV (reference sequence). CDR3: CASSYLRGTSDIQYF. The CDR3 nucleotides are TGTGCCAGCAGCTATCTCAGGGGGACATCCGACATTCAGTACTTC.

The CDR3 loop is CASSQDLGGTGWTSNEKLFF. For the CDR3, the DNA is TGCGCCAGCAGCCAAGATCTTGGCGGGACAGGGTGGACCTCTAATGAAAAACTGTTTTTT. The chain couples TRBV4-3 to TRBJ1-4; 9 bases line up with TRBD1. Germline-derived CDR1 and CDR2 are LGHNA and YSLEER. Germline trimming cut 0 bases from V and 3 bases from J; bases unmatched to any gene: 14. The CDR3 extends over 20 amino acids.

The V and J genes are TRBV4-3 and TRBJ1-2; D is ambiguous. Trimming stripped 2 bases from V and 6 bases from J, with 16 bases between. CDR1 and CDR2 from the germline V gene are LGHNA and YSLEER. The CDR3 runs to 15 residues. The CDR3 DNA sequence: TGCGCCAGCAGCCAACAGAACGGACTTAGGAATGGCTACACCTTC. Its protein is CASSQQNGLRNGYTF.

This rearrangement joins TRBV30 to TRBJ2-7, with D perhaps matching TRBD1 (5 bases). Trimming removed 5 bases from V and 6 bases from J, with 14 bases in between. CDR1 and CDR2 (germline): GTSNPN, SVGIG (reference sequence). This CDR3 spans 12 amino acids. The CDR3 DNA reads TGTGCCTGGCGCCCTTGGGGCCGCGAGCAGTACTTC. Amino acid sequence: CAWRPWGREQYF.